Below, 11 T cell receptor beta chains from the same sample are listed, as sequenced in a study of cytomegalovirus exposure and HLA in healthy donors. The PCR used 60 Vbeta and 13 Jbeta primers. Repertoires were generated with immunoSEQ multiplex PCR, while TCRdb's copy carries only in-frame clones and drops some. In the table there are some 160,000 clones, roughly 80% of which are singletons. Sample: PBMCs. Receptor source: a male donor in good health and CMV-seropositive.

The genes are TRBV2 and TRBJ1-6, with 7 bases lining up with TRBD1. The CDR3 loop spans 14 amino acids. V lost 2 bases to trimming and J lost 11 bases; unmatched junction nucleotides: 6. The germline gives CDR1 SNHLY, CDR2 FYNNEI. The CDR3 nucleotides read TGTGCCAGCAGTGAACGGACAGGCGGAACACCCCTCCACTTT. Its translation is CASSERTGGTPLHF.

V usage is TRBV5-6 and J usage is TRBJ2-5; D gene unclear. Germline V gene lookup returns CDR1 SGHDT and CDR2 YYEEEE. This CDR3 has 13 amino acids. V dropped 5 bases and J dropped 5 bases, with 13 bases sitting between them. The CDR3 bases are TGTGCCAGCAGGCCGCTCGGTTTGGAGACCCAGTACTTC. The encoded protein is CASRPLGLETQYF. Full variable domain (missing parts from reference TRBV5-6 and TRBJ2-5): DAGVTQSPTHLIKTRGQQVTLRCSPKSGHDTVSWYQQALGQGPQFIFQYYEEEERQRGNFPDRFSGHQFPNYSSELNVNALLLGDSALYLCASRPLGLETQYFGPGTRLLVL.

The chain is built from TRBV11-2 and TRBJ2-7; TRBD2 is a possible D gene (5 bases). Germline-derived CDR1 and CDR2 are SGHAT and FQNNGV. This CDR3 comprises 15 residues. V shed 1 base and J shed 3 bases, with 13 bases lying between them. The CDR3 region has the DNA TGTGCCAGCAGCTTAGTATCGACGGGGAGCTACGAGCAGTACTTC. Its translation: CASSLVSTGSYEQYF.

This sequence joins TRBV7-2 and TRBJ2-1, with a possible D match to TRBD1 (6 bases). Germline V gene lookup returns CDR1 SGHTA and CDR2 FQGNSA. The V and J ends lost 1 base and 9 bases respectively, with 16 bases between them. The CDR3 extends over 15 amino acids. The CDR3 protein is CASSLGSAAGVEQFF. CDR3 nucleotide sequence: TGTGCCAGCAGCTTAGGAAGCGCAGCAGGGGTTGAGCAGTTCTTC.

This clone came up once. The rearrangement links TRBV14 to TRBJ1-2; D possibly corresponds to TRBD1 (6 bases). V was pared by 4 bases and J by 7 bases, with 13 bases between. CDR1 is SGHDN, CDR2 FVKESK, per germline. CDR3 size: 13 residues. For the CDR3, the DNA is TGTGCCAGCAGCCGCCAACAGGGAAGTGGCTACACCTTC. This gives the protein CASSRQQGSGYTF.

The rearrangement links TRBV28 to TRBJ2-7, with D hard to call. CDR3 length: 11 residues. The V end lost 6 bases, the J end lost 4 bases, and 7 bases lay between the germline ends. Per germline, CDR1 MDHEN and CDR2 SYDVKM. CDR3 sequence reads: CASSIQYEQYF. The CDR3, as DNA: TGTGCCAGCAGCATACAGTACGAGCAGTACTTC.

The chain has TRBV30 and TRBJ1-2; D might be TRBD1 (6 bases). Trimming removed 0 bases from V and 4 bases from J, with 9 bases in between. Germline CDR1 is GTSNPN and CDR2 is SVGIG (reference sequence). This CDR3 has 13 amino acids. Here the CDR3 DNA reads TGTGCCTGGAGTGTACTACAGGGCTATGGCTACACCTTC. This codes for CAWSVLQGYGYTF.

V usage is TRBV30 and J usage is TRBJ2-5; D gene ambiguous. The V gene's germline CDR1 is GTSNPN and CDR2 SVGIG (reference sequence). This CDR3 has 15 amino acids. With 0 bases removed from V and 4 bases from J, the gap between germline ends came to 15 bases. This chain's CDR3 is CAWSVRRPTGETQYF. CDR3 DNA sequence: TGTGCCTGGAGTGTACGAAGACCTACGGGAGAGACCCAGTACTTC.

The rearrangement links TRBV28 to TRBJ2-7, with D possibly being TRBD2 (5 bases). This CDR3 contains 12 residues. Germline loops: CDR1 MDHEN, CDR2 SYDVKM. Trimming cost V 2 bases and J 7 bases, with 9 bases left between them. Here the CDR3 reads CASSLLSGEQYF. The CDR3 nucleotides read TGTGCCAGCAGTTTACTTTCGGGGGAGCAGTACTTC.

The rearrangement links TRBV2 to TRBJ2-6; no clear D gene. Germline lookup yields CDR1 SNHLY and CDR2 FYNNEI. Trimming pared 4 bases from V and 0 bases from J, leaving 7 bases between. This CDR3 is built from 15 residues. The CDR3 is CASSVASSGANVLTF. Written as DNA, the CDR3 is TGTGCCAGCAGTGTGGCCAGCTCTGGGGCCAACGTCCTGACTTTC. Drawing the rest from reference TRBV2 and TRBJ2-6, the complete variable domain is EPEVTQTPSHQVTQMGQEVILRCVPISNHLYFYWYRQILGQKVEFLVSFYNNEISEKSEIFDDQFSVERPDGSNFTLKIRSTKLEDSAMYFCASSVASSGANVLTFGAGSRLTVL.

This sequence joins TRBV19 and TRBJ2-7, with D perhaps matching TRBD1 (6 bases). CDR1 and CDR2 (germline): LNHDA, SQIVND (reference sequence). Trimming took off 9 bases at V and 0 bases at J, with 18 bases between the two ends. This CDR3 has 15 residues. The CDR3 reads CASAMIGTNSYEQYF. In nucleotides, the CDR3 is TGTGCCAGCGCCATGATCGGGACAAACTCCTACGAGCAGTACTTC.